The rows below give T cell receptor beta chains drawn from one sample of a study of shared clonotypes between healthy human individuals. The protocol was immunoSEQ multiplex PCR, while the TCRdb copy is restricted to in-frame clones and leaves out a portion. Of about 1,800,000 clones in the sample, about 95% were seen once. Sequencing was carried out using naive CD8+ T cells sorted from blood. The receptors originated from a man aged 18 to 30 in good health. The CDR3 runs from the conserved cysteine through the conserved F or W. The D gene is left open where the match is weak. Clone size is shown for a subset of rows, as once, few, many or a class of expanded clone.

CDR3 DNA	CDR3 protein	CDR3 length	D gene	V gene	clone size	J gene
TGCAGCGTTGAAGGCAGGCCTAACTATGGCTACACCTTC	CSVEGRPNYGYTF	13	.	TRBV29-1	.	TRBJ1-2
TGTGCCTGGACCGTCGGGACTGAAGCTTTCTTT	CAWTVGTEAFF	11	.	TRBV30	.	TRBJ1-1
TGTGCCAGCAGCTTTGGGACGTTCGATCAGCCCCAGCATTTT	CASSFGTFDQPQHF	14	.	TRBV5-6	.	TRBJ1-5
TGTGCCAGCAGACGGATCGAGGGGACCCAGTACTTC	CASRRIEGTQYF	12	.	TRBV7-9	.	TRBJ2-5
TGTGCCCCCCAGAATCGGGCTCCGGTTTACTATGGCTACACCTTC	CAPQNRAPVYYGYTF	15	.	TRBV2	.	TRBJ1-2
TGTGCCAGCAGTTTAAGAGGGGCGCGTATGGAGCAGTACTTC	CASSLRGARMEQYF	14	.	TRBV28	.	TRBJ2-7
TGTGCCAGCAGCTTAGGACAGGGCTCCTACAATGAGCAGTTCTTC	CASSLGQGSYNEQFF	15	TRBD1	TRBV11-2	.	TRBJ2-1
TGTGCCAGCAGCCCGCAGGGAGACTATGGCTACACCTTC	CASSPQGDYGYTF	13	.	TRBV5-6	.	TRBJ1-2
TGTGCCAGCCGTGCGGACACCATATATTTT	CASRADTIYF	10	.	TRBV6-6	.	TRBJ1-3
TGTGCCAGCAGTTCGACTAGCGGGGCCTACGAGCAGTACTTC	CASSSTSGAYEQYF	14	TRBD2	TRBV27	.	TRBJ2-7
TGTGCCAGCAGCGTAGTCTCTAACAATGAGCAGTTCTTC	CASSVVSNNEQFF	13	.	TRBV9	.	TRBJ2-1
TGTGCCAGCAGTGGGCCGGCAGGGGGGTCCTACGAGCAGTACTTC	CASSGPAGGSYEQYF	15	.	TRBV2	once	TRBJ2-7
TGTGCTAGCAGCCCCGAGGGGGCGTACTACGAGCAGTACTTC	CASSPEGAYYEQYF	14	TRBD1	TRBV7-7	.	TRBJ2-7
TGTGCTAGTGGTTTGACAGGGGGGAGGACAGATACGCAGTATTTT	CASGLTGGRTDTQYF	15	TRBD1	TRBV12-5	.	TRBJ2-3
TGTGCCAGCAGTTTTACCGTGGTGGGAGGACCCTACGAGCAGTACTTC	CASSFTVVGGPYEQYF	16	.	TRBV27	.	TRBJ2-7
TGTGCCAGCAGCCTTCTGGACAGGGGTTCCTACGAGCAGTACTTC	CASSLLDRGSYEQYF	15	TRBD1	TRBV14	.	TRBJ2-7
TGTGCCAGTAGTATTCGTGACTGGAACACTGAAGCTTTCTTT	CASSIRDWNTEAFF	14	.	TRBV19	.	TRBJ1-1
TGTGCCAGCGTTGGGTTTAGGGAGCAGTACTTC	CASVGFREQYF	11	.	TRBV2	few	TRBJ2-7
TGTGCCAGCAGTTACGGCGGAGCCTATGGCTACACCTTC	CASSYGGAYGYTF	13	.	TRBV6-5	few	TRBJ1-2
TGTGCCAGCAGTCGGGGACCGGGCGCTAGCTCCTACAATGAGCAGTTCTTC	CASSRGPGASSYNEQFF	17	.	TRBV27	.	TRBJ2-1
TGTGCCAGCACCCCTGTCGAGGGGCTCCACAATGAGCAGTTCTTC	CASTPVEGLHNEQFF	15	.	TRBV9	.	TRBJ2-1
TGTGCCAGCAGTTTTACCGGGACCTACAATGAGCAGTTCTTC	CASSFTGTYNEQFF	14	.	TRBV27	.	TRBJ2-1
TGCGCCAGCAGCCGGACCCAGCAAGAGACCCAGTACTTC	CASSRTQQETQYF	13	.	TRBV10-1	.	TRBJ2-5
TGCGCCAGCAGCCGGACGACTAGCGGGACCTACGAGCAGTACTTC	CASSRTTSGTYEQYF	15	TRBD2	TRBV4-1	.	TRBJ2-7
TGTGCCAGCAGCCCTGGGGGAGGAGGGAGCACAGATACGCAGTATTTT	CASSPGGGGSTDTQYF	16	.	TRBV7-3	.	TRBJ2-3
TGCAGCGTCTCAATCGGGACAGCGTACGAGCAGTACTTC	CSVSIGTAYEQYF	13	TRBD1	TRBV29-1	.	TRBJ2-7
TGTGCCAGTACCCCGACAGGGACTGAAGCTTTCTTT	CASTPTGTEAFF	12	TRBD1	TRBV19	.	TRBJ1-1
TGTGCCAGCGGCCCCAGGGGTGGCACTGAAGCTTTCTTT	CASGPRGGTEAFF	13	.	TRBV28	.	TRBJ1-1
TGTGCCAGCAATCCGGCAGGGGCGGACTATGGCTACACCTTC	CASNPAGADYGYTF	14	.	TRBV25-1	.	TRBJ1-2
TGTGCCACCACAGGGAACACTGAAGCTTTCTTT	CATTGNTEAFF	11	.	TRBV30	.	TRBJ1-1
TGTGCCAGCGCCTCTCCCCCCACCATATATTTT	CASASPPTIYF	11	.	TRBV6-5	.	TRBJ1-3
TGTGCCAGTAGCTCCGCAGGGGCTAGCGGGGCCTACGAGCAGTACTTC	CASSSAGASGAYEQYF	16	TRBD2	TRBV19	.	TRBJ2-7
TGTGCCAGCAGCTTAGATCTACAAAAGGACGTTTGGAATCAGCCCCAGCATTTT	CASSLDLQKDVWNQPQHF	18	.	TRBV11-3	.	TRBJ1-5
TGTGCCAGCAGCGTGGGGGGTAACCCCGACAATGAGCAGTTCTTC	CASSVGGNPDNEQFF	15	.	TRBV7-2	.	TRBJ2-1
TGCGCCAGCAGCCAAGCCCCGGGGATAGTTAATTCACCCCTCCACTTT	CASSQAPGIVNSPLHF	16	.	TRBV4-1	.	TRBJ1-6
TGTGCCAGCAGAAACGGAGGTCCGCAAGAGACCCAGTACTTC	CASRNGGPQETQYF	14	.	TRBV6-6	.	TRBJ2-5
TGTGCCAGCAGTGAAGGGGCAGGCCTAGATACGCAGTATTTT	CASSEGAGLDTQYF	14	.	TRBV6-1	.	TRBJ2-3
TGTGCCAGCAGTGTGCGAGGCTCCTACGAGCAGTACTTC	CASSVRGSYEQYF	13	.	TRBV28	.	TRBJ2-7
TGTGCCAGCAGTGCCACAGGGGCCGGGAACACTGAAGCTTTCTTT	CASSATGAGNTEAFF	15	TRBD1	TRBV6-5	.	TRBJ1-1
TGCGCCAGCAGCCACGGGGAGACCCAGTACTTC	CASSHGETQYF	11	.	TRBV4-1	.	TRBJ2-5
TGTGCCAGCAGCTTAGGCCCCGGGACAGGGTTCGAGCAGTACTTC	CASSLGPGTGFEQYF	15	TRBD1	TRBV11-2	.	TRBJ2-7
TGTGCCAGCAGTTTACGGTCGAACACTGAAGCTTTCTTT	CASSLRSNTEAFF	13	.	TRBV27	.	TRBJ1-1
TGTGCCAGCAGCGTTGGGGACTTGTCGTACGCTTTCTTT	CASSVGDLSYAFF	13	.	TRBV9	.	TRBJ1-1
TGTGCCAGCAGCTACGGGACGTCCTACGAGCAGTACTTC	CASSYGTSYEQYF	13	.	TRBV5-4	.	TRBJ2-7
TGCGCCAGCAGGCGGGGACTAGCGGTAATCGAAGAGACCCAGTACTTC	CASRRGLAVIEETQYF	16	TRBD2	TRBV5-1	.	TRBJ2-5
TGTGCCACCCCGTACCCCACCTACGAGCAGTACTTC	CATPYPTYEQYF	12	.	TRBV6-5	.	TRBJ2-7
TGTGCCAGCAGTTTCCTTCTTGAGGGTTCACCCCTCCACTTT	CASSFLLEGSPLHF	14	.	TRBV6-5	.	TRBJ1-6
TGTGCCAGCAGCGTTTACGGGACTAGCGCCTACGAGCAGTACTTC	CASSVYGTSAYEQYF	15	TRBD2	TRBV9	.	TRBJ2-7
TGTGCCAGTAGTATCGGACTAGCGGACCCCCGGGAGCAGTACTTC	CASSIGLADPREQYF	15	TRBD2	TRBV19	.	TRBJ2-7
TGTGCCAGTAGTAGCTTCTTAGCGACAACTAGCACAGATACGCAGTATTTT	CASSSFLATTSTDTQYF	17	.	TRBV19	.	TRBJ2-3
TGTGCCTGGAGTGGACTCTCGACGGTGGATGAGCAGTTCTTC	CAWSGLSTVDEQFF	14	.	TRBV30	.	TRBJ2-1
TGTGCCAGCAGTTTGTTCGCGGGGACCTACGAGCAGTACTTC	CASSLFAGTYEQYF	14	.	TRBV27	.	TRBJ2-7
TGTGCCAGCAGCCTCAACACGGGGGGGTCCCTCCACTTT	CASSLNTGGSLHF	13	.	TRBV6-6	.	TRBJ1-6
TGCGGCCGGGACAGGGGCTTCTACGAGCAGTACTTC	CGRDRGFYEQYF	12	TRBD1	TRBV7-9	.	TRBJ2-7
TGTGCCAGCAGTTACTCTACCACAGGGATAGGGGAAAAACTGTTTTTT	CASSYSTTGIGEKLFF	16	.	TRBV6-5	.	TRBJ1-4
TGTGCCAGCAGCTTAGAGGCGGGAGACGAGCAGTACTTC	CASSLEAGDEQYF	13	TRBD2	TRBV7-6	.	TRBJ2-7
TGTGCCAGCAGCTTAGACAGGGAAGAAGCTAACTATGGCTACACCTTC	CASSLDREEANYGYTF	16	.	TRBV7-9	.	TRBJ1-2
TGTGCCAGCAGCTTACCCGGGGTCAATTATGGCTACACCTTC	CASSLPGVNYGYTF	14	.	TRBV11-2	.	TRBJ1-2
TGCGCCAGCACTCCCATGGGGGGAGGTTACGAGCAGTACTTC	CASTPMGGGYEQYF	14	.	TRBV5-1	.	TRBJ2-7
TGTGCCAGCAGCCTGGGGACCGGGACTTCACGGCACGAGCAGTACTTC	CASSLGTGTSRHEQYF	16	.	TRBV27	.	TRBJ2-7